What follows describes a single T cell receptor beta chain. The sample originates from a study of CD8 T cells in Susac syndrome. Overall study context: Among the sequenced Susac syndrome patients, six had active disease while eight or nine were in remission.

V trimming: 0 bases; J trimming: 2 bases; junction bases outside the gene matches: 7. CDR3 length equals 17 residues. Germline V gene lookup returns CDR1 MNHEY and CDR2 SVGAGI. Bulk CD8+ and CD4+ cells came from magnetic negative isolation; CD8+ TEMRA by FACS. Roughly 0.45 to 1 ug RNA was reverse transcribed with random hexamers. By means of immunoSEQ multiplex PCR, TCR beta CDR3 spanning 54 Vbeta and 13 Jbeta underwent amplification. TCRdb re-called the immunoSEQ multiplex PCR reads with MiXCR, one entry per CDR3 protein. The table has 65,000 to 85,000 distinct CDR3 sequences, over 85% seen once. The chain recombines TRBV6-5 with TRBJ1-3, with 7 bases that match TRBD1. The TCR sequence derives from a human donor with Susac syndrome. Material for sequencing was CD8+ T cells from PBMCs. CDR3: CASSYSTLQGAGNTIYF. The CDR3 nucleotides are TGTGCCAGCAGTTACTCGACCCTCCAGGGGGCTGGAAACACCATATATTTT.